This TCR beta chain is drawn from a study of blood T cell repertoires in COVID-19. As for the study in general: Donors in the United States, Italy and Spain gave samples during acute or convalescent COVID-19. The cDNA or gDNA used as material had been derived from T cells, B-cell-depleted T cells, or PBMCs.

How the authors handled the data: Nucleated cell number was recorded as an estimate derived from reference gene primer amplification. Produced via immunoSEQ multiplex PCR; TCRdb's table is partial and in-frame only. The DNA gave D and trimming, while V, J and clone size come from that table. The table records 85,000 to 95,000 clones, approximately 80% of them present only once. V lost 3 bases and J lost 4, with 6 bases in between. This CDR3 has 12 amino acids. Per germline, CDR1 MDHEN and CDR2 SYDVKM. This clone occurred a few times. The sequence came from a man between 65 and 85 years old with acute or convalescent COVID-19. Sequenced: peripheral blood. The genes are TRBV28 and TRBJ1-2; D not resolved. The CDR3 spells CASSFGGYGYTF. The CDR3 DNA reads as TGTGCCAGCAGTTTCGGAGGCTATGGCTACACCTTC.